This section outlines one T cell receptor beta chain sequence together with its context. The source of the sample is a study of OX40 agonist ivuxolimab in advanced cancers. As for the study in general: Antecedent anti-PD-1, anti-PD-L1 or anti-CTLA-4 therapy was permissible, with roughly 36% having received some.

Germline V gives CDR1 SNHLY, CDR2 FYNNEI. The CDR3 has 14 amino acids. V gave up 5 bases and J gave up 1 base, with 11 bases separating them. The repertoire was sequenced with immunoSEQ multiplex PCR; TCRdb's copy has only in-frame clones and lacks some. The table includes about 62,000 clones, 70% to 80% detected once. The chain employs TRBV2 and TRBJ1-1, with D possibly TRBD1 on 6 matching bases. This TCR was recovered from an adult with an advanced solid tumor such as melanoma, head and neck, liver or kidney cancer. The sequencing used CD4+ or CD8+ T cells sorted from blood, collected in a trial of the OX40 agonist ivuxolimab. The CDR3 nucleotides are TGTGCCAGCAGTTCCGGGACAAAGAACACTGAAGCTTTCTTT. Encoded protein: CASSSGTKNTEAFF. Looking up the rest from reference TRBV2 and TRBJ1-1 gives the full variable domain: EPEVTQTPSHQVTQMGQEVILRCVPISNHLYFYWYRQILGQKVEFLVSFYNNEISEKSEIFDDQFSVERPDGSNFTLKIRSTKLEDSAMYFCASSSGTKNTEAFFGQGTRLTVV.